This TCR beta chain appears in the sequencing data of a study of cytomegalovirus exposure and HLA in healthy donors. Germline V gene data show CDR1 as SGDLS and CDR2 as YYNGEE. This CDR3 contains 14 residues. The J segment lost 4 bases and the V segment lost 5 bases, leaving 3 bases of the junction unmatched. Use of 60 Vbeta and 13 Jbeta primers characterized the PCR. Profiling relied on immunoSEQ multiplex PCR, and the TCRdb table lists in-frame clones only, not all of them. The sample yields approximately 160,000 clones, around four fifths seen once. The clonotype comes from a man aged 18 to 35 in good health and CMV-seropositive. This chain connects TRBV9 to TRBJ2-7; 13 bases are shared with TRBD2. Sequencing was done on a sample of PBMCs. CDR3 coding DNA: TGTGCCAGCAGTTCGGGACTAGCGGGGTACGAGCAGTACTTC. It translates to CASSSGLAGYEQYF.